This T cell receptor (beta chain) was recovered during a study of shared clonotypes between healthy human individuals. V lost 4 bases and J lost 3, with 20 bases in between. CDR1 and CDR2 (germline): SGHNT, YYREEE (reference sequence). This CDR3 comprises 16 residues. Generated by immunoSEQ multiplex PCR, the TCRdb table keeps only in-frame clones and is missing some. The sample lists approximately 2.3 million clones; over 90% were seen once. The origin of this receptor is a man aged 18-30 years in good health. Some clones in this sample may be carry-over from other donors' samples. Sample: naive CD4+ T cells from PBMCs. The subset denotes: CD45RA+ positively selected. The V gene is TRBV5-4, the J gene TRBJ2-7; the D call may be TRBD1 or TRBD2 (5 bases each). The CDR3 region is CASSPIMGPTRYEQYF. CDR3 DNA sequence: TGTGCCAGCAGCCCGATTATGGGACCGACCCGCTACGAGCAGTACTTC. Combining the CDR3 with reference TRBV5-4 and TRBJ2-7 gives the whole variable domain ETGVTQSPTHLIKTRGQQVTLRCSSQSGHNTVSWYQQALGQGPQFIFQYYREEENGRGNFPPRFSGLQFPNYSSELNVNALELDDSALYLCASSPIMGPTRYEQYFGPGTRLTVT.